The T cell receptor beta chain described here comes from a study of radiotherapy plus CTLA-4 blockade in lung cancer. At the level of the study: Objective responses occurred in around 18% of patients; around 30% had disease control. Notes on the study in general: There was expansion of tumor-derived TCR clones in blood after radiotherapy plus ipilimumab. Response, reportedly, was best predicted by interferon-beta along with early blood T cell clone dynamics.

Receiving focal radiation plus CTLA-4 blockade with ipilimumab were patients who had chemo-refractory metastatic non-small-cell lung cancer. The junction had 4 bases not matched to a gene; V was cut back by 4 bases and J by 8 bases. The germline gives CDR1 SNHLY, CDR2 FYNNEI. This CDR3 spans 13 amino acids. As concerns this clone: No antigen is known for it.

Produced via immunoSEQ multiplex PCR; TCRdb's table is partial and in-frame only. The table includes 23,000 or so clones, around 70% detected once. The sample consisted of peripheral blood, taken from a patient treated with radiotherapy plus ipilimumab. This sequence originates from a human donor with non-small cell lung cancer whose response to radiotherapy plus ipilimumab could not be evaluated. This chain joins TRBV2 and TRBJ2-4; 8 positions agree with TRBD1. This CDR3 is CASSGTGNDIQYF. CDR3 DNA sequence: TGTGCCAGCAGTGGGACAGGGAATGACATTCAGTACTTC. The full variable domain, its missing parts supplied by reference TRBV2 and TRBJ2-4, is EPEVTQTPSHQVTQMGQEVILRCVPISNHLYFYWYRQILGQKVEFLVSFYNNEISEKSEIFDDQFSVERPDGSNFTLKIRSTKLEDSAMYFCASSGTGNDIQYFGAGTRLSVL.